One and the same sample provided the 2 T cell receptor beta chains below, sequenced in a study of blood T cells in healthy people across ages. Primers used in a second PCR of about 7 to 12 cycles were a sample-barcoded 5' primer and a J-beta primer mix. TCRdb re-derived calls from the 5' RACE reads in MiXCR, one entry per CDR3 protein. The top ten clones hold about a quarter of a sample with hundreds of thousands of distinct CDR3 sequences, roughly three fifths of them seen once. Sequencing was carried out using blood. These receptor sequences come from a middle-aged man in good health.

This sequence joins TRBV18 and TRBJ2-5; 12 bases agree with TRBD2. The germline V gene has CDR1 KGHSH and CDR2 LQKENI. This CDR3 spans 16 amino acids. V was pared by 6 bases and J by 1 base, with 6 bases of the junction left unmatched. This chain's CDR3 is CASSRKLAGGQETQYF. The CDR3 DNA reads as TGTGCCAGCTCGCGAAAACTAGCGGGGGGCCAAGAGACCCAGTACTTC.

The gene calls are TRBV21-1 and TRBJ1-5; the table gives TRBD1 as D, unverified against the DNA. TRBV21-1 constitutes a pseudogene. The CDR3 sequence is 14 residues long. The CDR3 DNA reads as TGTGCCAGCAGCAAAGGTGGGGGCGGTCAGCCCCAGCATTTT. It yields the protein CASSKGGGGQPQHF.